A selection of T cell receptor beta chains follows, all from one sample in a study of blood T cell repertoires in COVID-19. Sequenced by immunoSEQ multiplex PCR; TCRdb stores in-frame clones only, minus some. There are about 100,000 clones in the sample; around 87% occur only once, and around 5% lies in the top ten. Sequencing used peripheral blood. Every receptor here comes from a woman in her forties or fifties with COVID-19, enrolled during active disease. CDR3s include the opening cysteine and the closing phenylalanine or tryptophan. D genes are given only for firm matches. Rows give clone size only sometimes, using once, few, many, or a class for an expanded clone.

clone size,D gene,V gene,J gene,CDR3 protein,CDR3 DNA
once,NA,TRBV7-7,TRBJ2-3,CASSSIVTDTQYF,TGTGCCAGCAGCTCAATAGTTACAGATACGCAGTATTTT
NA,TRBD2,TRBV13,TRBJ2-3,CASSLVAGGRTDTQYF,TGTGCCAGCAGCTTAGTAGCGGGGGGCCGCACAGATACGCAGTATTTT
once,TRBD2,TRBV7-6,TRBJ2-7,CASSLASGGYEQYF,TGTGCCAGCAGCTTAGCTAGCGGGGGCTACGAGCAGTACTTC
NA,NA,TRBV6-5,TRBJ2-1,CASSYSWQQFF,TGTGCCAGCAGTTACTCTTGGCAGCAGTTCTTC
NA,NA,TRBV3-1/TRBV3-2,TRBJ1-2,CASSRSFADYGYTF,TGTGCCAGCAGCCGCTCCTTCGCGGACTATGGCTACACCTTC
NA,TRBD2,TRBV3-1/TRBV3-2,TRBJ2-7,CASSQDASGGTSYEQYF,TGTGCCAGCAGCCAAGACGCTAGCGGGGGGACCTCCTACGAGCAGTACTTC
NA,NA,TRBV12-5,TRBJ1-1,CASTPTHPGTEAFF,TGTGCTAGTACCCCCACACACCCTGGCACTGAAGCTTTCTTT
NA,TRBD2,TRBV28,TRBJ2-3,CASSRLAGGGGDTQYF,TGTGCCAGCAGTCGACTAGCGGGGGGCGGTGGAGATACGCAGTATTTT
NA,NA,TRBV3-1/TRBV3-2,TRBJ1-5,CASSQAGSNQPQHF,TGTGCCAGCAGCCAAGCAGGGAGCAATCAGCCCCAGCATTTT
NA,TRBD2,TRBV18,TRBJ2-3,CASSLLRGATGDTQYF,TGTGCCAGCTCACTACTGCGGGGGGCAACAGGGGATACGCAGTATTTT
NA,TRBD2,TRBV6-6,TRBJ2-7,CASSPLGTISSYEQYF,TGTGCCAGCAGTCCACTCGGGACTATTTCTTCCTACGAGCAGTACTTC
NA,TRBD2,TRBV6-2/TRBV6-3,TRBJ2-1,CASSYSRLAGGPSNEQFF,TGTGCCAGCAGTTACTCGAGGCTAGCGGGGGGGCCGAGCAATGAGCAGTTCTTC
NA,TRBD2,TRBV4-1,TRBJ2-2,CASSQEFLAGGPRTGELFF,TGCGCCAGCAGCCAAGAGTTCCTAGCGGGGGGGCCGCGGACCGGGGAGCTGTTTTTT
NA,TRBD1,TRBV5-5,TRBJ2-7,CASSPSGTGHEQYF,TGTGCCAGCAGCCCCTCCGGGACAGGGCACGAGCAGTACTTC
NA,TRBD2,TRBV5-1,TRBJ2-7,CASSLGTSREQYF,TGCGCCAGCAGCTTGGGGACTAGCCGCGAGCAGTACTTC
NA,TRBD1,TRBV25-1,TRBJ2-1,CASSEFGTGGTVF,TGTGCCAGCAGTGAATTTGGGACAGGGGGCACGGTCTTC
few,TRBD1,TRBV5-1,TRBJ2-2,CASSWTGEDGELFF,TGCGCCAGCAGCTGGACAGGGGAGGACGGGGAGCTGTTTTTT
NA,TRBD1,TRBV5-6,TRBJ2-2,CASSFRDRDTGELFF,TGTGCCAGCAGCTTCCGGGACAGGGACACCGGGGAGCTGTTTTTT
NA,NA,TRBV5-4,TRBJ2-7,CASSLGQGGVEQYF,TGTGCCAGCAGCTTGGGCCAGGGCGGGGTCGAGCAGTACTTC
NA,TRBD1,TRBV30,TRBJ1-2,CAWRKGRGQAGYTF,TGTGCCTGGAGGAAGGGCAGGGGGCAGGCTGGCTACACCTTC
NA,TRBD1,TRBV27,TRBJ2-2,CASSPQDRDTGELFF,TGTGCCAGCAGTCCGCAGGACAGGGACACCGGGGAGCTGTTTTTT
NA,TRBD2,TRBV5-1,TRBJ2-5,CASSPGGYQETQYF,TGCGCCAGCAGCCCGGGGGGGTACCAAGAGACCCAGTACTTC
NA,NA,TRBV11-3,TRBJ2-1,CASRTGGNNEQFF,TGTGCCAGCAGAACCGGGGGAAACAATGAGCAGTTCTTC
NA,TRBD2,TRBV5-1,TRBJ2-1,CASSDDASGGSNEQFF,TGCGCCAGCAGCGACGATGCTAGCGGGGGGTCGAATGAGCAGTTCTTC
NA,NA,TRBV2,TRBJ2-7,CASSEARRGTYEQYF,TGTGCCAGCAGTGAAGCGCGCAGGGGAACCTACGAGCAGTACTTC
NA,NA,TRBV27,TRBJ1-5,CASSFQGPNQPQHF,TGTGCCAGCAGTTTCCAGGGGCCGAATCAGCCCCAGCATTTT
NA,TRBD1,TRBV6-6,TRBJ2-2,CASSYQNRGATGELFF,TGTGCCAGCAGTTACCAGAACAGGGGCGCCACCGGGGAGCTGTTTTTT
few,TRBD1,TRBV4-1,TRBJ1-2,CASSQERTGNLNYGYTF,TGCGCCAGCAGCCAAGAACGGACAGGGAATCTTAACTATGGCTACACCTTC
few,NA,TRBV6-2/TRBV6-3,TRBJ2-2,CASSYSIGSGQPPTGELFF,TGTGCCAGCAGTTACTCGATCGGTAGCGGACAACCCCCAACCGGGGAGCTGTTTTTT
NA,NA,TRBV12-3/TRBV12-4,TRBJ1-2,CASTRGGGGYTF,TGTGCCAGCACCCGAGGGGGTGGTGGCTACACCTTC
NA,NA,TRBV6-5,TRBJ1-3,CASSFYPGLLENTIYF,TGTGCCAGCAGTTTTTATCCGGGACTTTTGGAAAACACCATATATTTT
NA,TRBD1,TRBV9,TRBJ2-7,CASSAGGQSNEQYF,TGTGCCAGCAGCGCTGGGGGACAGTCAAACGAGCAGTACTTC
large,NA,TRBV18,TRBJ1-2,CASSPGPNYGYTF,TGTGCCAGCTCACCAGGGCCTAACTATGGCTACACCTTC
NA,TRBD2,TRBV19,TRBJ2-5,CASSIGGSGGQETQYF,TGTGCCAGTAGTATAGGGGGTAGCGGGGGACAAGAGACCCAGTACTTC
NA,NA,TRBV6-6,TRBJ1-5,CASTYMEANQPQHF,TGTGCCAGCACTTACATGGAGGCCAATCAGCCCCAGCATTTT
once,NA,TRBV28,TRBJ1-4,CASSLGPGATNEKLFF,TGTGCCAGCAGTTTAGGCCCTGGAGCAACTAATGAAAAACTGTTTTTT
few,TRBD2,TRBV24-1,TRBJ2-1,CATKVLAGGFNEQFF,TGTGCCACCAAAGTCCTAGCGGGGGGTTTTAATGAGCAGTTCTTC
NA,TRBD1,TRBV5-6,TRBJ1-4,CASSETGATNEKLFF,TGTGCCAGCAGCGAGACAGGGGCAACTAATGAAAAACTGTTTTTT
NA,NA,TRBV6-1,TRBJ2-7,CASSEAQAPYEQYF,TGTGCCAGCAGTGAAGCGCAGGCCCCCTACGAGCAGTACTTC
NA,TRBD1,TRBV5-1,TRBJ1-2,CASSPDRGRYGYTF,TGCGCCAGCAGCCCCGACAGGGGGCGGTATGGCTACACCTTC
NA,TRBD1,TRBV4-3,TRBJ2-5,CASSQGGQGAETQYF,TGCGCCAGCAGCCAAGGGGGACAGGGGGCCGAGACCCAGTACTTC
NA,TRBD1,TRBV3-1/TRBV3-2,TRBJ2-1,CASSQGIRGPLNEQFF,TGTGCCAGCAGCCAAGGTATCAGGGGGCCGCTTAATGAGCAGTTCTTC
NA,TRBD2,TRBV7-3,TRBJ2-3,CASSLKAGVTDTQYF,TGTGCCAGCAGCTTAAAAGCGGGGGTCACAGATACGCAGTATTTT
NA,NA,TRBV28,TRBJ1-5,CASREGRTLNQPQHF,TGTGCCAGCAGGGAGGGACGGACCCTCAATCAGCCCCAGCATTTT
NA,NA,TRBV3-1/TRBV3-2,TRBJ2-7,CASSQEVGSTREQYF,TGTGCCAGCAGCCAAGAAGTGGGCTCCACGCGTGAGCAGTACTTC
few,NA,TRBV27,TRBJ1-6,CASSLRQPLNSPLHF,TGTGCCAGCAGTCTGCGACAGCCGCTTAATTCACCCCTCCACTTT
once,NA,TRBV11-2,TRBJ1-4,CASSLGPGRGTNEKLFF,TGTGCCAGCAGCTTAGGTCCAGGGAGGGGAACTAATGAAAAACTGTTTTTT
NA,NA,TRBV6-6,TRBJ1-5,CASSYMENNQPQHF,TGTGCCAGCAGTTACATGGAGAACAATCAGCCCCAGCATTTT
NA,TRBD1,TRBV5-1,TRBJ2-7,CASSLGQGANEQYF,TGCGCCAGCAGCTTGGGGCAGGGGGCTAACGAGCAGTACTTC
NA,TRBD2,TRBV5-1,TRBJ2-2,CASSRGPASGGDTGELFF,TGCGCCAGCAGCAGGGGCCCGGCTAGCGGGGGGGACACCGGGGAGCTGTTTTTT
NA,NA,TRBV6-1,TRBJ1-1,CASSEAGQNTEAFF,TGTGCCAGCAGTGAGGCAGGCCAGAACACTGAAGCTTTCTTT
NA,TRBD1,TRBV2,TRBJ1-1,CASTGGQVSGEAFF,TGTGCCAGCACTGGGGGACAGGTTTCGGGTGAAGCTTTCTTT
NA,NA,TRBV5-4,TRBJ1-3,CASSLGTMSSGNTIYF,TGTGCCAGCAGCTTGGGCACCATGAGCTCTGGAAACACCATATATTTT
NA,NA,TRBV5-6,TRBJ2-7,CASSLGDHRDEQYF,TGTGCCAGCAGCTTGGGGGACCACAGGGACGAGCAGTACTTC